The 7 T cell receptor beta chains presented below share a single source sample, sequenced in a study of CD8 T cells in Susac syndrome. Random-hexamer reverse transcription was applied to 0.5 to 1 ug RNA. MiXCR, applied by TCRdb to the immunoSEQ multiplex PCR reads, yields one record per CDR3 protein. The table lists about 200,000 distinct CDR3 sequences, roughly 94% of them singletons. The specimen sequenced was CD4+ T cells from PBMCs. All receptors come from a human donor in good health.

V is TRBV24-1 and J is TRBJ2-1, with 8 positions matching TRBD2. Germline lookup yields CDR1 KGHDR and CDR2 SFDVKD. V was clipped by 0 bases and J by 7 bases; unmatched bases: 10. The CDR3 is 17 residues long. The CDR3 sequence is CATSDLAGGRNLNEQFF. In nucleotides, the CDR3 is TGTGCCACCAGTGATTTGGCAGGCGGGAGGAACCTTAATGAGCAGTTCTTC.

The chain has TRBV6-5 and TRBJ2-3; D is undetermined. V was shortened by 2 bases and J by 0 bases, with 9 bases between the two germline ends. The germline CDR1 and CDR2 sequences are MNHEY and SVGAGI. The CDR3 spans 15 residues. In DNA, the CDR3 is TGTGCCAGCAGTTACGGGTACTCTAGCACAGATACGCAGTATTTT. Its protein product is CASSYGYSSTDTQYF.

The V call is TRBV27, the J call TRBJ1-2; TRBD1 matches 7 bases. Losses at the gene ends were 2 bases for V and 9 bases for J; bases not matched to a gene: 3. The germline V gene encodes CDR1 MNHEY and CDR2 SMNVEV (reference sequence). The CDR3 covers 12 residues. The CDR3 reads CASSLTGDRYTF. For the CDR3, the DNA is TGTGCCAGCAGTTTAACAGGGGACCGCTACACCTTC.

The chain has TRBV20-1 and TRBJ2-1; 10 nucleotides align to TRBD2. V lost 1 base, J lost 5 bases, and 8 bases stayed unmatched. CDR1 and CDR2 (germline): DFQATT, SNEGSKA (reference sequence). The CDR3 consists of 16 residues. CDR3 sequence: CSARVPSGLAHNEQFF. In DNA form, the CDR3 reads TGCAGTGCTAGAGTCCCTTCGGGACTAGCGCACAATGAGCAGTTCTTC.

The CDR3 DNA is TGTGCCAGCAGCTCGAACCTCCCTAGCCGCGAGCAGTTCTTC. Translation gives CASSSNLPSREQFF. The chain uses TRBV11-2 and TRBJ2-1; TRBD2 might be the D (5 bases). The CDR3 sequence is 14 residues long. Germline V gene sequence: CDR1 SGHAT, CDR2 FQNNGV. With 4 bases removed from V and 10 bases from J, the gap between germline ends came to 17 bases.

The CDR3 spells CASSRGTGGYEQYF. Written as DNA, the CDR3 is TGTGCCAGCAGTCGCGGGACAGGGGGATACGAGCAGTACTTC. The V and J genes are TRBV2 and TRBJ2-7, with TRBD1 matching 11 bases. CDR3 length equals 14 residues. CDR1 is SNHLY and CDR2 is FYNNEI in the germline V gene. The junction had 4 bases not matched to a gene; V was cut back by 5 bases and J by 4 bases.

This chain uses TRBV19 with TRBJ2-6, with 7 bases identical to TRBD1. Trimming at V came to 3 bases and at J to 3 bases, leaving 5 bases not matched to a gene. From germline, CDR1 is LNHDA and CDR2 SQIVND (reference sequence). CDR3 length: 16 residues. CDR3 DNA sequence: TGTGCCAGTAGTATCCGACAGGGTGGTGGGGCCAACGTCCTGACTTTC. Its translation: CASSIRQGGGANVLTF.